This T cell receptor (beta chain) was recorded in a study of CD8+ T cells in alopecia areata. General study points: Resident alphabeta T-cell populations of normal skin are likewise subject to sequencing in scalp samples. TCR sharing across patients was less clear than in mice, possibly HLA-related.

Extraction and reverse transcription of RNA yielded cDNA as the sequencing template. The assay was immunoSEQ multiplex PCR, and TCRdb's table has in-frame clones only and misses some. The sample lists over 150,000 clones, around 50% occurring once. Germline V lookup: CDR1 SEHNR, CDR2 FQNEAQ (reference sequence). The CDR3 consists of 16 residues. Trimming shortened V by 6 bases and J by 6 bases, and 21 bases separated the two germline ends. PBMCs were stained for CD3, CD4 and CD8, and CD4+ and CD8+ T cells were sorted. In its sample, this clone was seen once. The antigen is unknown. Sequencing was performed on CD8+ T cells sorted from blood. The genes are TRBV7-9 and TRBJ2-1; tentatively, D is TRBD1 (6 bases). The sequence was collected from a human donor in good health. The CDR3 is CASSYTGTSRSNEQFF. The DNA for the CDR3 is TGTGCCAGCAGTTATACCGGGACAAGTAGGTCCAATGAGCAGTTCTTC.